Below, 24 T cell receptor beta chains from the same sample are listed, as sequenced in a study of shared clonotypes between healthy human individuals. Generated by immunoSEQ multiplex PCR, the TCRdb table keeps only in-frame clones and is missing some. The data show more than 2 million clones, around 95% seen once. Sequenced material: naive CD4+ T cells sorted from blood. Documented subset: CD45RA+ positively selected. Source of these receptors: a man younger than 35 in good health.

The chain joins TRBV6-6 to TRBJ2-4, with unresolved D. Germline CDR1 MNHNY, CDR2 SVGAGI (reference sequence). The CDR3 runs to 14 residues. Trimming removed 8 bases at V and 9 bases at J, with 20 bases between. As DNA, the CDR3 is TGTGCCAGCCGATACTACATGGTTGATGGCATTCAGTACTTC. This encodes CASRYYMVDGIQYF.

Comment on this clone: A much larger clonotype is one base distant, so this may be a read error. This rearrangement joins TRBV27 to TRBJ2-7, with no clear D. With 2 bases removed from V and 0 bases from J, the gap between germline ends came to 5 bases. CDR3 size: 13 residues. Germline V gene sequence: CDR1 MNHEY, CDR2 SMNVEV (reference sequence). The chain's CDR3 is CASSLHSSYEQYF. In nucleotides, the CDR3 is TGTGCCAGCAGTTTACACAGCTCCTACGAGCAGTACTTC.

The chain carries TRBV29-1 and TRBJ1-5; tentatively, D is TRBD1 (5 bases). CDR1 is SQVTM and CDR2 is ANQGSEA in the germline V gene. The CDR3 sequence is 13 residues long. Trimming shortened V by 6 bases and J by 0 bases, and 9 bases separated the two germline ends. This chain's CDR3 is CSVMDNSNQPQHF. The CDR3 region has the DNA TGCAGCGTCATGGACAATAGCAATCAGCCCCAGCATTTT.

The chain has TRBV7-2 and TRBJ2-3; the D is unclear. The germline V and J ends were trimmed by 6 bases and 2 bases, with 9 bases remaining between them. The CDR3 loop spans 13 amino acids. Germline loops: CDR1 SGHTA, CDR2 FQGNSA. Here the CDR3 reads CASRKRATDTQYF. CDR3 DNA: TGTGCCAGCAGAAAACGGGCCACAGATACGCAGTATTTT.

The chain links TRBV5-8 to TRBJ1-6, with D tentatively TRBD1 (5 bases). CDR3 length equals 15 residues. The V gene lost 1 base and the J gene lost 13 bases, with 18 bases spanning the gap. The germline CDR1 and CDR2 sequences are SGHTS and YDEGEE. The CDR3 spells CASSLRQLGARPLHF. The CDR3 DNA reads TGTGCCAGCAGCTTGAGGCAGTTAGGGGCCAGGCCCCTCCACTTT.

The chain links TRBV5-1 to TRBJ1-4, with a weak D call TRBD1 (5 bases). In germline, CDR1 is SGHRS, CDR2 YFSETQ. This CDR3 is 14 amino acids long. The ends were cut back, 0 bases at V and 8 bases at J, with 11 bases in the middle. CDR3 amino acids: CASSLVAGVEKLFF. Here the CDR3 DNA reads TGCGCCAGCAGCTTGGTTGCGGGGGTGGAAAAACTGTTTTTT.

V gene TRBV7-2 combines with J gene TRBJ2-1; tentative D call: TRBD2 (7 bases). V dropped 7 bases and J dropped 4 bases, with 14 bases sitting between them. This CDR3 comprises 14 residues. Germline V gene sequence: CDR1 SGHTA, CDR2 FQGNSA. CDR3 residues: CASIRGAVYNEQFF. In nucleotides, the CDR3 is TGTGCCAGCATCCGGGGGGCGGTTTACAATGAGCAGTTCTTC.

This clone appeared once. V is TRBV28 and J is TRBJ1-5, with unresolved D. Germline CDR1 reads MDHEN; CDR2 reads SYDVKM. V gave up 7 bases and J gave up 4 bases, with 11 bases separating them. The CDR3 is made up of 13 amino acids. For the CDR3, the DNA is TGTGCCAGCACTAGGACGGGTAATCAGCCCCAGCATTTT. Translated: CASTRTGNQPQHF.

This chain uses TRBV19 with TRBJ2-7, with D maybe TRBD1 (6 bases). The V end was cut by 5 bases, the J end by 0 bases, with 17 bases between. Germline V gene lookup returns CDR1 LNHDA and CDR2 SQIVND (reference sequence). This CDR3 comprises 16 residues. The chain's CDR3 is CASSSRQVGFSYEQYF. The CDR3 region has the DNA TGTGCCAGTAGTTCACGACAGGTCGGCTTCTCCTACGAGCAGTACTTC.

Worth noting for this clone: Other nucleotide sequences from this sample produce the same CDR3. The CDR3 DNA reads TGCAGCGTTGACAGGGGCCTAGAGACCCAGTACTTC. It specifies CSVDRGLETQYF. V is TRBV29-1 and J is TRBJ2-5, with a weak D call TRBD1 (6 bases). Between the trimmed V and J ends, which lost 3 bases and 4 bases, there was a span of 9 bases. Germline-derived CDR1 and CDR2 are SQVTM and ANQGSEA. This CDR3 contains 12 residues.

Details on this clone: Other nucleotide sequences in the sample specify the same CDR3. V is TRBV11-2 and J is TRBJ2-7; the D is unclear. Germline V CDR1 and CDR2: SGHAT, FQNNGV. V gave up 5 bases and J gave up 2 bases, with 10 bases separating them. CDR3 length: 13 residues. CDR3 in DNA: TGTGCCAGCAGCCTGGGTCTTGCCTACGAGCAGTACTTC. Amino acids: CASSLGLAYEQYF.

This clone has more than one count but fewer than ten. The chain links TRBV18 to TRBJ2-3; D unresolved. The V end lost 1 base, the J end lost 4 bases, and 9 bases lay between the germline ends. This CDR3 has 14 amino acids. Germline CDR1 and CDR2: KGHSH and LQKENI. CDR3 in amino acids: CASSPLSQADTQYF. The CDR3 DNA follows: TGTGCCAGCTCACCACTCAGCCAGGCAGATACGCAGTATTTT.

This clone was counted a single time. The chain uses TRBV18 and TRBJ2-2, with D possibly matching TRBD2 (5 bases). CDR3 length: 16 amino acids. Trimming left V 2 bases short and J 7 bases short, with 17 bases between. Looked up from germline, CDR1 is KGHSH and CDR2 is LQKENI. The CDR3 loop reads CASSPLAPGIGGELFF. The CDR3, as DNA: TGTGCCAGCTCACCATTAGCCCCGGGGATCGGCGGGGAGCTGTTTTTT.

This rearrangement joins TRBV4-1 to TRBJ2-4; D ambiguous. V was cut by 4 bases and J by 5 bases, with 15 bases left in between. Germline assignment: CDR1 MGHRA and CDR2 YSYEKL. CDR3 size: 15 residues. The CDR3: CASSPDPIAQNIQYF. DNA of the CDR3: TGCGCCAGCAGCCCAGACCCCATCGCCCAAAACATTCAGTACTTC.

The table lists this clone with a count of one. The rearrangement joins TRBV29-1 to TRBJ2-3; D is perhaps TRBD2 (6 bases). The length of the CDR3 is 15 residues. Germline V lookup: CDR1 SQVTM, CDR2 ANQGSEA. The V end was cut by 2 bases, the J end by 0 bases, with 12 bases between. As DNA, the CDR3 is TGCAGCGTTGAAATAAGGCGGGGAAGCACAGATACGCAGTATTTT. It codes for CSVEIRRGSTDTQYF.

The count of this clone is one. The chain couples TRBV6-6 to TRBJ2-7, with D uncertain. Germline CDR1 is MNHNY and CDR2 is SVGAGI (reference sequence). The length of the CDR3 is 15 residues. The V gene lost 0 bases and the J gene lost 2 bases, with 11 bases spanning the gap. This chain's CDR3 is CASSYSNSVTYEQYF. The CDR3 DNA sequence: TGTGCCAGCAGTTACTCGAATTCAGTTACCTACGAGCAGTACTTC.

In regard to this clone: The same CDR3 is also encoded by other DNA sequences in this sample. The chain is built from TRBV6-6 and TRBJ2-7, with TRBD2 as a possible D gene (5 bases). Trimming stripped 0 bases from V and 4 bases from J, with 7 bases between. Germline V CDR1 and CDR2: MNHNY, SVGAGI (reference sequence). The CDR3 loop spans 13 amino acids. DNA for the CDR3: TGTGCCAGCAGTTACTCCCGGGGTTACGAGCAGTACTTC. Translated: CASSYSRGYEQYF.

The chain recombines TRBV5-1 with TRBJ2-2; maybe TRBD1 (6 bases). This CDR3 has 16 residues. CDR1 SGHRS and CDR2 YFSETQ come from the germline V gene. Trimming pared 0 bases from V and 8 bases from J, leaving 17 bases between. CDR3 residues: CASSLAVGTPPGELFF. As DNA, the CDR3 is TGCGCCAGCAGCTTGGCCGTAGGGACACCTCCGGGGGAGCTGTTTTTT.

CDR3 protein: CASTFTTGAYEQYF. The CDR3, as DNA: TGTGCCAGCACGTTTACGACAGGGGCCTACGAGCAGTACTTC. The V call is TRBV2, the J call TRBJ2-7; 8 nucleotides align to TRBD1. This CDR3 spans 14 amino acids. Unmatched junction bases numbered 7, after V lost 7 bases and J lost 2 bases. Germline values: CDR1 SNHLY, CDR2 FYNNEI. The variable domain in full, completed from reference TRBV2 and TRBJ2-7, reads EPEVTQTPSHQVTQMGQEVILRCVPISNHLYFYWYRQILGQKVEFLVSFYNNEISEKSEIFDDQFSVERPDGSNFTLKIRSTKLEDSAMYFCASTFTTGAYEQYFGPGTRLTVT.

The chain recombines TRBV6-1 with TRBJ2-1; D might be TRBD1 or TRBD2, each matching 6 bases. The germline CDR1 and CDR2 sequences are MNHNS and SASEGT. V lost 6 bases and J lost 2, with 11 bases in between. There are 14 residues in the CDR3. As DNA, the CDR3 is TGTGCCAGCAGCCGCGGGGACACCTACAATGAGCAGTTCTTC. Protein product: CASSRGDTYNEQFF.

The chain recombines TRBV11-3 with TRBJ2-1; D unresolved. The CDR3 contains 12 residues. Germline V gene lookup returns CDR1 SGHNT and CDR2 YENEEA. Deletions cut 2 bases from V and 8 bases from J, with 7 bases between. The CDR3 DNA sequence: TGTGCCAGCAGCTTAAAGGGTTATGAGCAGTTCTTC. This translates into CASSLKGYEQFF.

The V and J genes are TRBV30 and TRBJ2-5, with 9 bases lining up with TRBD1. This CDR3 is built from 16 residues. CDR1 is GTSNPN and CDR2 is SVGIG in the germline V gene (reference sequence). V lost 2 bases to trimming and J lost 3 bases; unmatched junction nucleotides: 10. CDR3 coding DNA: TGTGCCTGGAGTCAGGGACAGGGAAGTATTAAAGAGACCCAGTACTTC. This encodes CAWSQGQGSIKETQYF.

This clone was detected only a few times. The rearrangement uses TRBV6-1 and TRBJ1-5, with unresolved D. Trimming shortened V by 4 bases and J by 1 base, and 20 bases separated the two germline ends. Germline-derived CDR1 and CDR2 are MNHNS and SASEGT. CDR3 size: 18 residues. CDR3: CASSGSGGGRASNQPQHF. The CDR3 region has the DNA TGTGCCAGCAGTGGTTCAGGTGGCGGTCGGGCCAGCAATCAGCCCCAGCATTTT.

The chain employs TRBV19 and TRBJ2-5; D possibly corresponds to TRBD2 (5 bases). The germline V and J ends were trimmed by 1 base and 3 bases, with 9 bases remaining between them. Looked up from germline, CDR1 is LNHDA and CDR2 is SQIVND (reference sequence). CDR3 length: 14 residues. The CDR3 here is CASSIVAREETQYF. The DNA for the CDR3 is TGTGCCAGTAGTATAGTGGCGAGGGAAGAGACCCAGTACTTC.